This is a list of T cell receptor beta chains from one sample in a study of T cell responses to AZD1222 COVID-19 vaccine. TCRdb's copy holds only in-frame clones and misses some; the assay was immunoSEQ multiplex PCR. Among about 130,000 clones, roughly 89% were seen once, and the ten largest hold roughly 1%. The starting material was peripheral blood, obtained 28 days after the second AZD1222 dose. The receptors originated from an adult who received the AZD1222 COVID-19 vaccine. The CDR3 runs from the conserved cysteine through the conserved F or W. The D gene is left open where the match is weak. Expanded clones get a size class; other rows say once, few or many, or leave the size out.

D	V	J	size	CDR3	DNA
TRBD1	TRBV6-5	TRBJ2-7	.	CASSRLGQGAVEQYF	TGTGCCAGCAGTCGCCTGGGACAGGGGGCGGTCGAGCAGTACTTC
TRBD1	TRBV7-2	TRBJ2-7	.	CASSKGQASSYEQYF	TGTGCCAGCAGCAAGGGACAGGCGAGCTCCTACGAGCAGTACTTC
.	TRBV7-2	TRBJ1-1	.	CASSLRGPSFTEAFF	TGTGCCAGCAGCTTACGAGGCCCAAGTTTCACTGAAGCTTTCTTT
.	TRBV28	TRBJ2-3	.	CASSRSGSPDTQYF	TGTGCCAGCAGTCGGTCCGGGAGTCCAGATACGCAGTATTTT
.	TRBV19	TRBJ1-4	.	CASSSATNEKLFF	TGTGCCAGTAGTTCAGCAACTAATGAAAAACTGTTTTTT
.	TRBV18	TRBJ2-1	.	CASSPRASANNEQFF	TGTGCCAGCTCACCCCGGGCTAGCGCGAACAATGAGCAGTTCTTC
.	TRBV2	TRBJ1-5	.	CASSEAAEPQHF	TGTGCCAGCAGTGAAGCAGCGGAGCCCCAGCATTTT
TRBD1	TRBV18	TRBJ2-1	once	CASSPDRVSDEQFF	TGTGCCAGCTCACCAGACAGGGTTTCTGATGAGCAGTTCTTC
TRBD1	TRBV5-6	TRBJ2-7	.	CASSFFSGTGVNEQYF	TGTGCCAGCAGCTTTTTCTCCGGGACAGGGGTGAACGAGCAGTACTTC
.	TRBV4-2	TRBJ2-5	few	CASSQGGQIAGAETQYF	TGTGCCAGCAGCCAGGGGGGGCAGATAGCGGGCGCCGAGACCCAGTACTTC
.	TRBV7-9	TRBJ2-6	.	CASSLAGPRSGANVLTF	TGTGCCAGCAGCTTAGCAGGGCCAAGGTCTGGGGCCAACGTCCTGACTTTC
.	TRBV7-2	TRBJ1-2	.	CASSLVADTPNYGYTF	TGTGCCAGCAGCTTAGTCGCCGACACTCCTAACTATGGCTACACCTTC
.	TRBV7-9	TRBJ1-6	.	CASSLLTTGEGSPLHF	TGTGCCAGCAGCTTATTGACGACAGGAGAGGGTTCACCCCTCCACTTT
TRBD1	TRBV7-6	TRBJ2-7	.	CASSSPPGTGGYEQYF	TGTGCCAGCAGCTCCCCTCCCGGGACAGGAGGGTACGAGCAGTACTTC
.	TRBV28	TRBJ2-7	.	CASSQGASYEQYF	TGTGCCAGCAGCCAGGGAGCCTCCTACGAGCAGTACTTC
.	TRBV28	TRBJ1-5	.	CAAGQLNQPQHF	TGTGCAGCTGGGCAGCTCAATCAGCCCCAGCATTTT
.	TRBV9	TRBJ2-3	.	CASSPWGASLPTQYF	TGTGCCAGCAGCCCCTGGGGGGCGTCGCTTCCTACGCAGTATTTT
.	TRBV19	TRBJ1-6	.	CASSARDNSPLHF	TGTGCCAGTAGCGCACGGGATAATTCACCCCTCCACTTT
.	TRBV4-3	TRBJ1-6	few	CASSQERGYYNSPLHF	TGCGCCAGCAGCCAAGAGCGGGGTTACTATAATTCACCCCTCCACTTT
.	TRBV5-5	TRBJ1-1	.	CASSLIPMRNTEAFF	TGTGCCAGCAGCTTGATACCGATGAGGAACACTGAAGCTTTCTTT
TRBD2	TRBV27	TRBJ2-3	.	CASNGLAGAGGIRRPYF	TGTGCCAGCAATGGACTAGCGGGGGCCGGGGGGATACGCAGGCCTTATTTT
.	TRBV12-3/TRBV12-4	TRBJ1-1	.	CASTATENTEAFF	TGTGCCAGCACCGCTACAGAGAACACTGAAGCTTTCTTT
.	TRBV11-3	TRBJ2-7	.	CASSLRSGTTYEQYF	TGTGCCAGCAGCTTAAGGTCCGGGACAACCTACGAGCAGTACTTC
.	TRBV3-1/TRBV3-2	TRBJ2-2	.	CASSQAVAICPGELFF	TGTGCCAGCAGCCAAGCGGTCGCCATCTGTCCCGGGGAGCTGTTTTTT
TRBD1	TRBV4-3	TRBJ2-1	.	CASSQVLRDRDSYNEQFF	TGCGCCAGCAGCCAAGTTCTCCGGGACAGGGACTCCTACAATGAGCAGTTCTTC
TRBD1	TRBV18	TRBJ1-2	.	CASSPPDRGTYGYTF	TGTGCCAGCTCACCCCCCGACAGGGGAACCTATGGCTACACCTTC
.	TRBV5-1	TRBJ1-5	.	CATKRTRSNQPQHF	TGCGCCACCAAGCGTACGCGGAGCAATCAGCCCCAGCATTTT
.	TRBV28	TRBJ1-1	.	CATESLNTEAFF	TGTGCCACCGAGTCTTTGAACACTGAAGCTTTCTTT
TRBD1	TRBV6-2/TRBV6-3	TRBJ2-3	.	CASSSQDRATDTQYF	TGTGCCAGCAGCTCCCAGGACAGGGCCACAGATACGCAGTATTTT
.	TRBV19	TRBJ1-5	few	CASSLVGTDQPQHF	TGTGCCAGTAGTCTCGTCGGGACGGATCAGCCCCAGCATTTT
.	TRBV7-3	TRBJ2-4	.	CASSPGGGVKNIQYF	TGTGCCAGCAGCCCCGGCGGGGGCGTCAAAAACATTCAGTACTTC
TRBD1	TRBV19	TRBJ2-3	.	CASSGGQGSTDTQYF	TGCGCCAGTAGTGGCGGACAGGGGAGTACAGATACGCAGTATTTT
.	TRBV7-8	TRBJ2-5	once	CASSLVLGETQYF	TGTGCCAGCAGCTTAGTGTTAGGGGAGACCCAGTACTTC
.	TRBV12-5	TRBJ2-1	.	CASGLIGNEQFF	TGTGCTAGTGGTTTGATTGGGAATGAGCAGTTCTTC
TRBD2	TRBV28	TRBJ2-3	.	CASRGLAGGRADTQYF	TGTGCCAGCAGGGGACTAGCGGGAGGGCGGGCAGATACGCAGTATTTT
.	TRBV14	TRBJ1-2	.	CASSRGANNYGYTF	TGTGCCAGCAGCCGAGGGGCTAACAACTATGGCTACACCTTC
TRBD1	TRBV5-1	TRBJ2-5	.	CASSTGQGGTQETQYF	TGCGCCAGCAGCACAGGACAGGGGGGGACCCAAGAGACCCAGTACTTC
TRBD1	TRBV7-8	TRBJ1-4	.	CASSARDRLYQLFF	TGTGCCAGCAGCGCGCGGGACAGGCTCTATCAACTGTTTTTT
.	TRBV6-1	TRBJ2-4	.	CASSEALGQFKNIQYF	TGTGCCAGCAGTGAAGCCCTGGGGCAATTCAAAAACATTCAGTACTTC
TRBD1	TRBV29-1	TRBJ1-2	.	CSVGQGYGYTF	TGCAGCGTTGGACAGGGCTATGGCTACACCTTC
.	TRBV19	TRBJ2-1	.	CASSSWTDSYNEQFF	TGTGCCAGTAGTAGTTGGACAGACTCCTACAATGAGCAGTTCTTC
.	TRBV5-3	TRBJ2-2	.	CARSFWDGELFF	TGTGCCAGAAGCTTTTGGGACGGGGAGCTGTTTTTT
.	TRBV4-2	TRBJ2-3	.	CASSQEWVSTDTQYF	TGTGCCAGCAGCCAAGAGTGGGTTAGCACAGATACGCAGTATTTT
.	TRBV2	TRBJ1-2	.	CASSGNLRDGYTF	TGTGCCAGCAGTGGAAACTTGAGGGATGGCTACACCTTC
TRBD2	TRBV7-3	TRBJ2-2	.	CASSAVAGAGTGELFF	TGTGCCAGCAGCGCCGTAGCGGGGGCGGGCACCGGGGAGCTGTTTTTT
TRBD1	TRBV30	TRBJ1-2	once	CACNTGEGGYTF	TGTGCCTGCAACACAGGGGAGGGAGGCTACACCTTC
TRBD1	TRBV5-1	TRBJ1-1	.	CASSLGEGADTEAFF	TGCGCCAGCAGCTTGGGGGAGGGGGCGGACACTGAAGCTTTCTTT
TRBD2	TRBV16	TRBJ2-1	.	CASSQSGGGSYNEQFF	TGTGCCAGCAGCCAATCGGGGGGGGGCTCCTACAATGAGCAGTTCTTC